This T cell receptor (beta chain) was found in a study of shared clonotypes between healthy human individuals. Naive CD8 cells lacked CD45RO and underwent positive selection for CCR7, leaving out terminally differentiated effector memory CD45RA+ cells. The data were produced by immunoSEQ multiplex PCR, yet TCRdb's version contains in-frame clones alone and is incomplete. The sample includes hundreds of thousands of clones, 90% to 97% seen only once; the top ten take 0.095% to 0.13%. This clone was seen a single time. The sample comprised naive CD8+ T cells sorted from blood. The clonotype comes from a young woman in good health.

The CDR3 DNA reads TGTGCCAGCAGTTCCCACCCGGGGACCGACCTTCACGAGCAGTACTTC. Translated: CASSSHPGTDLHEQYF. The chain couples TRBV27 to TRBJ2-7, with D possibly called TRBD1 or TRBD2 (5 bases each). The V gene lost 4 bases and the J gene lost 5 bases, with 21 bases spanning the gap. This CDR3 contains 16 residues. From germline, CDR1 is MNHEY and CDR2 SMNVEV (reference sequence).